Listed below are T cell receptor beta chains from one sample, sequenced in a study of cytomegalovirus exposure and HLA in healthy donors. TCRdb keeps only in-frame clones here, not all; method: immunoSEQ multiplex PCR. The sample holds 85,000 to 120,000 clones; 88% are singletons and the top ten take about 1.8%. Source material: PBMCs. These receptors were obtained from a woman between 18 and 29 years old in good health and CMV-seropositive. The CDR3 runs from the conserved cysteine through the conserved F or W. Each record gives: J gene, clone size, D gene, V gene, CDR3 protein, CDR3 DNA. A D gene is named only where the DNA matches it firmly. Size values are once, few and many counts, or a class for expanded clones, and some rows have none.

j_gene: TRBJ1-4
abundance: NA
d_gene: NA
v_gene: TRBV7-2
CDR3aa: CASSPIRDEKLFF
CDR3nt: TGTGCCAGCAGCCCTATTCGTGATGAAAAACTGTTTTTT

j_gene: TRBJ2-3
abundance: many
d_gene: TRBD2
v_gene: TRBV6-4
CDR3aa: CASSDTSGGADTQYF
CDR3nt: TGTGCCAGCAGTGACACTAGCGGGGGGGCCGATACGCAGTATTTT

j_gene: TRBJ2-5
abundance: NA
d_gene: NA
v_gene: TRBV11-2
CDR3aa: CASSLGPQETQYF
CDR3nt: TGTGCCAGCAGCTTAGGGCCCCAAGAGACCCAGTACTTC

j_gene: TRBJ1-5
abundance: NA
d_gene: NA
v_gene: TRBV6-5
CDR3aa: CASSPTVSNQPQHF
CDR3nt: TGTGCCAGCAGCCCGACAGTTAGCAATCAGCCCCAGCATTTT

j_gene: TRBJ1-5
abundance: NA
d_gene: NA
v_gene: TRBV7-6
CDR3aa: CAGVAGPDQPQHF
CDR3nt: TGTGCCGGAGTAGCCGGCCCCGATCAGCCCCAGCATTTT

j_gene: TRBJ2-1
abundance: NA
d_gene: TRBD1
v_gene: TRBV28
CDR3aa: CASSNRGPFYNEQFF
CDR3nt: TGTGCCAGCAGTAACAGGGGACCCTTCTACAATGAGCAGTTCTTC

j_gene: TRBJ1-2
abundance: once
d_gene: NA
v_gene: TRBV6-5
CDR3aa: CASSYSKGLYGYTF
CDR3nt: TGTGCCAGCAGTTACTCGAAGGGGCTTTATGGCTACACCTTC

j_gene: TRBJ1-6
abundance: NA
d_gene: NA
v_gene: TRBV27
CDR3aa: CASSLSRDSSYNSPLHF
CDR3nt: TGTGCCAGCAGTTTATCCCGCGACAGCTCCTATAATTCACCCCTCCACTTT

j_gene: TRBJ2-5
abundance: NA
d_gene: NA
v_gene: TRBV7-9
CDR3aa: CASSLEAGTKMTQYF
CDR3nt: TGTGCCAGCAGCTTAGAGGCGGGGACCAAGATGACCCAGTACTTC

j_gene: TRBJ2-1
abundance: once
d_gene: NA
v_gene: TRBV19
CDR3aa: CASSTGNEQFF
CDR3nt: TGTGCCAGTAGTACAGGGAACGAGCAGTTCTTC

j_gene: TRBJ1-4
abundance: NA
d_gene: NA
v_gene: TRBV6-4
CDR3aa: CASSGQPGANEKLFF
CDR3nt: TGTGCCAGCAGTGGACAGCCAGGTGCTAATGAAAAACTGTTTTTT

j_gene: TRBJ2-2
abundance: NA
d_gene: NA
v_gene: TRBV6-5
CDR3aa: CASSFTDTGELFF
CDR3nt: TGTGCCAGCAGTTTTACAGACACCGGGGAGCTGTTTTTT

j_gene: TRBJ2-3
abundance: NA
d_gene: TRBD2
v_gene: TRBV18
CDR3aa: CASSPWTSGDTDTQYF
CDR3nt: TGTGCCAGCTCACCCTGGACTAGCGGGGACACAGATACGCAGTATTTT

j_gene: TRBJ1-4
abundance: NA
d_gene: TRBD1
v_gene: TRBV27
CDR3aa: CASSYRGAANEKLFF
CDR3nt: TGTGCCAGCAGTTACAGGGGGGCAGCTAATGAAAAACTGTTTTTT

j_gene: TRBJ2-5
abundance: NA
d_gene: NA
v_gene: TRBV4-1
CDR3aa: CASSQDRVFRRGYQETQYF
CDR3nt: TGCGCCAGCAGCCAAGATCGGGTCTTCAGGAGGGGCTACCAAGAGACCCAGTACTTC

j_gene: TRBJ2-3
abundance: NA
d_gene: NA
v_gene: TRBV2
CDR3aa: CASKGPSVDTQYF
CDR3nt: TGTGCCAGCAAGGGACCTAGCGTAGATACGCAGTATTTT

j_gene: TRBJ2-7
abundance: NA
d_gene: NA
v_gene: TRBV6-5
CDR3aa: CASRGKHYEQYF
CDR3nt: TGTGCCAGCAGGGGCAAACATTACGAGCAGTACTTC

j_gene: TRBJ2-5
abundance: NA
d_gene: TRBD1
v_gene: TRBV28
CDR3aa: CASRTGGVKTQYF
CDR3nt: TGTGCCAGTCGGACAGGGGGCGTAAAGACCCAGTACTTC

j_gene: TRBJ1-2
abundance: NA
d_gene: NA
v_gene: TRBV5-8
CDR3aa: CASSVGFGYTF
CDR3nt: TGTGCCAGCAGCGTCGGGTTTGGCTACACCTTC

j_gene: TRBJ2-3
abundance: once
d_gene: NA
v_gene: TRBV2
CDR3aa: CASRQADFSTDTQYF
CDR3nt: TGTGCCAGCCGACAGGCGGACTTTAGCACAGATACGCAGTATTTT

j_gene: TRBJ2-3
abundance: NA
d_gene: NA
v_gene: TRBV6-4
CDR3aa: CASSDSRGGTDTQYF
CDR3nt: TGTGCCAGCAGTGACTCGAGGGGGGGTACGGATACGCAGTATTTT

j_gene: TRBJ1-6
abundance: NA
d_gene: NA
v_gene: TRBV18
CDR3aa: CASSPGVQSQGDSPLHF
CDR3nt: TGTGCCAGCTCACCCGGAGTACAAAGCCAGGGCGATTCACCCCTCCACTTT

j_gene: TRBJ1-1
abundance: NA
d_gene: NA
v_gene: TRBV7-8
CDR3aa: CASSLADSGGAFF
CDR3nt: TGTGCCAGCAGCTTAGCGGACTCCGGCGGAGCTTTCTTT

j_gene: TRBJ1-3
abundance: NA
d_gene: NA
v_gene: TRBV6-5
CDR3aa: CASRADSSGNTIYF
CDR3nt: TGTGCCAGCAGAGCCGACAGCTCTGGAAACACCATATATTTT

j_gene: TRBJ2-7
abundance: NA
d_gene: NA
v_gene: TRBV7-4
CDR3aa: CASSHPGWQYF
CDR3nt: TGTGCCAGCAGCCACCCGGGATGGCAGTACTTC

j_gene: TRBJ1-4
abundance: NA
d_gene: NA
v_gene: TRBV19
CDR3aa: CASSEFSYGGEKLFF
CDR3nt: TGTGCCAGTAGTGAGTTTTCGTACGGGGGTGAAAAACTGTTTTTT

j_gene: TRBJ1-6
abundance: NA
d_gene: NA
v_gene: TRBV7-2
CDR3aa: CASSLSPSSYNSPLHF
CDR3nt: TGTGCCAGCAGCTTAAGTCCGAGCTCCTATAATTCACCCCTCCACTTT

j_gene: TRBJ1-5
abundance: once
d_gene: NA
v_gene: TRBV6-1
CDR3aa: CASHTGRVGVQPQHF
CDR3nt: TGTGCCAGCCACACCGGGAGGGTGGGGGTTCAGCCCCAGCATTTT

j_gene: TRBJ1-6
abundance: NA
d_gene: TRBD1
v_gene: TRBV6-1
CDR3aa: CASSVQGYNSPLHF
CDR3nt: TGTGCCAGCAGTGTACAGGGGTATAATTCACCCCTCCACTTT

j_gene: TRBJ1-1
abundance: NA
d_gene: NA
v_gene: TRBV6-5
CDR3aa: CASRLQGLNTEAFF
CDR3nt: TGTGCCAGCAGATTACAGGGTTTGAACACTGAAGCTTTCTTT

j_gene: TRBJ2-1
abundance: NA
d_gene: TRBD2
v_gene: TRBV9
CDR3aa: CASSRLPLAGGNEQFF
CDR3nt: TGTGCCAGCAGCCGCCTTCCCCTAGCGGGGGGCAATGAGCAGTTCTTC

j_gene: TRBJ1-6
abundance: NA
d_gene: TRBD1
v_gene: TRBV23-1
CDR3aa: CASSQGQAQGNYNSPLHF
CDR3nt: TGCGCCAGCAGTCAAGGACAGGCTCAGGGGAATTATAATTCACCCCTCCACTTT

j_gene: TRBJ1-1
abundance: NA
d_gene: NA
v_gene: TRBV7-9
CDR3aa: CASSLQAHLNTEAFF
CDR3nt: TGTGCCAGCAGCTTACAGGCGCATTTGAACACTGAAGCTTTCTTT

j_gene: TRBJ2-7
abundance: NA
d_gene: NA
v_gene: TRBV27
CDR3aa: CASSFNTLEQYF
CDR3nt: TGTGCCAGCAGTTTCAATACTCTCGAGCAGTACTTC

j_gene: TRBJ2-1
abundance: NA
d_gene: NA
v_gene: TRBV5-4
CDR3aa: CASSFIQGEQFF
CDR3nt: TGTGCCAGCAGCTTTATCCAGGGTGAGCAGTTCTTC

j_gene: TRBJ2-5
abundance: NA
d_gene: TRBD2
v_gene: TRBV16
CDR3aa: CASSIKGGGLQETQYF
CDR3nt: TGTGCCAGCAGCATAAAAGGCGGGGGTCTACAAGAGACCCAGTACTTC

j_gene: TRBJ1-3
abundance: NA
d_gene: NA
v_gene: TRBV28
CDR3aa: CASTLLSANGNTIYF
CDR3nt: TGTGCCAGTACCCTTCTTTCAGCGAATGGAAACACCATATATTTT

j_gene: TRBJ1-6
abundance: NA
d_gene: NA
v_gene: TRBV5-1
CDR3aa: CASSLVVGRFNSPLHF
CDR3nt: TGCGCCAGCAGCTTGGTTGTTGGTCGGTTTAATTCACCCCTCCACTTT

j_gene: TRBJ2-3
abundance: NA
d_gene: TRBD2
v_gene: TRBV2
CDR3aa: CASSGSSGARTDTQYF
CDR3nt: TGTGCCAGCAGTGGGTCGAGCGGGGCTCGCACAGATACGCAGTATTTT

j_gene: TRBJ1-4
abundance: NA
d_gene: NA
v_gene: TRBV28
CDR3aa: CASSLSLATNEKLFF
CDR3nt: TGTGCCAGCAGTTTATCTCTTGCAACTAATGAAAAACTGTTTTTT

j_gene: TRBJ2-1
abundance: NA
d_gene: NA
v_gene: TRBV6-5
CDR3aa: CASSYLREWNEQFF
CDR3nt: TGTGCCAGCAGTTACTTACGGGAGTGGAATGAGCAGTTCTTC

j_gene: TRBJ2-2
abundance: once
d_gene: TRBD2
v_gene: TRBV4-3
CDR3aa: CASSLLAGGPGELFF
CDR3nt: TGCGCCAGCAGCCTTTTAGCGGGGGGGCCGGGGGAGCTGTTTTTT

j_gene: TRBJ2-3
abundance: NA
d_gene: TRBD1
v_gene: TRBV6-5
CDR3aa: CASSQEPTGGGTQYF
CDR3nt: TGTGCCAGCAGTCAAGAACCAACAGGGGGAGGTACGCAGTATTTT

j_gene: TRBJ1-1
abundance: NA
d_gene: TRBD1
v_gene: TRBV6-5
CDR3aa: CASSSFTGVTEAFF
CDR3nt: TGTGCCAGCAGTTCCTTTACAGGGGTCACTGAAGCTTTCTTT

j_gene: TRBJ1-4
abundance: once
d_gene: TRBD1
v_gene: TRBV25-1
CDR3aa: CASSAHRDRVQKLFF
CDR3nt: TGTGCCAGCAGTGCCCACCGGGACAGGGTGCAAAAACTGTTTTTT

j_gene: TRBJ2-3
abundance: NA
d_gene: NA
v_gene: TRBV5-1
CDR3aa: CASSLTGTPSTDTQYF
CDR3nt: TGCGCCAGCAGCCTGACAGGAACACCAAGCACAGATACGCAGTATTTT

j_gene: TRBJ2-4
abundance: NA
d_gene: TRBD1
v_gene: TRBV5-1
CDR3aa: CASSSDRDSGIQYF
CDR3nt: TGCGCCAGCAGCTCAGACAGGGATAGTGGCATTCAGTACTTC

j_gene: TRBJ1-5
abundance: NA
d_gene: TRBD1
v_gene: TRBV27
CDR3aa: CASSVGTGVDQPQHF
CDR3nt: TGTGCCAGCAGTGTTGGGACAGGGGTCGATCAGCCCCAGCATTTT

j_gene: TRBJ1-5
abundance: NA
d_gene: TRBD1
v_gene: TRBV7-9
CDR3aa: CASSPGQHSNQPQHF
CDR3nt: TGTGCCAGCAGCCCGGGACAGCATAGCAATCAGCCCCAGCATTTT

j_gene: TRBJ2-1
abundance: NA
d_gene: TRBD2
v_gene: TRBV7-2
CDR3aa: CASSHGTSGGPDNEQFF
CDR3nt: TGTGCCAGCAGTCACGGGACTAGCGGGGGGCCTGACAATGAGCAGTTCTTC

j_gene: TRBJ2-2
abundance: NA
d_gene: NA
v_gene: TRBV27
CDR3aa: CASRLGAQQGGGELFF
CDR3nt: TGTGCCAGCAGGCTTGGAGCCCAACAGGGCGGCGGGGAGCTGTTTTTT

j_gene: TRBJ1-5
abundance: NA
d_gene: NA
v_gene: TRBV5-6
CDR3aa: CASSLGQINQPQHF
CDR3nt: TGTGCCAGCAGCTTGGGGCAGATCAATCAGCCCCAGCATTTT

j_gene: TRBJ2-6
abundance: once
d_gene: NA
v_gene: TRBV19
CDR3aa: CASSTPPGDLGRTGANVLTF
CDR3nt: TGTGCCAGTAGTACTCCACCAGGGGATTTGGGCCGAACTGGGGCCAACGTCCTGACTTTC

j_gene: TRBJ2-7
abundance: NA
d_gene: NA
v_gene: TRBV27
CDR3aa: CASNRAGSYEQYF
CDR3nt: TGTGCCAGCAACAGGGCCGGATCCTACGAGCAGTACTTC

j_gene: TRBJ2-2
abundance: few
d_gene: NA
v_gene: TRBV28
CDR3aa: CASSPGDRELFF
CDR3nt: TGTGCCAGCAGCCCAGGGGATAGGGAGCTGTTTTTT

j_gene: TRBJ1-1
abundance: NA
d_gene: NA
v_gene: TRBV4-1
CDR3aa: CASSQDTDTEAFF
CDR3nt: TGCGCCAGCAGCCAAGATACGGACACTGAAGCTTTCTTT

j_gene: TRBJ2-7
abundance: NA
d_gene: TRBD2
v_gene: TRBV10-3
CDR3aa: CAISVGTSGDYEQYF
CDR3nt: TGTGCCATCAGCGTTGGGACTAGCGGGGATTACGAGCAGTACTTC